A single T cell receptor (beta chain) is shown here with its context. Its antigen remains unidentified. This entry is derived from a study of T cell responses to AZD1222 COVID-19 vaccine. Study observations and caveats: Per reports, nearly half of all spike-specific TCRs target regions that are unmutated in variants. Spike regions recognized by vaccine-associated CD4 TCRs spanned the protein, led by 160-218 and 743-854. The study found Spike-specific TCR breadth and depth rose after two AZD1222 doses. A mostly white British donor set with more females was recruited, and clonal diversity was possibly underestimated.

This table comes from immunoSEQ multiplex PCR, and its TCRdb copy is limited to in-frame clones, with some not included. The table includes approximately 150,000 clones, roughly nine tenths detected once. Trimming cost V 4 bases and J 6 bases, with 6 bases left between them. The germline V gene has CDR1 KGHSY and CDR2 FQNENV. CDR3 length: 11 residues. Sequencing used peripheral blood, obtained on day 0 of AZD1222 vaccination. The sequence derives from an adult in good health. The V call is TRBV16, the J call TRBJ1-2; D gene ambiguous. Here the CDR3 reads CASSPLNGYTF. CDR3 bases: TGTGCCAGCAGCCCCTTAAATGGCTACACCTTC.